The rows below give T cell receptor beta chains drawn from one sample of a study of T cell changes during pregnancy in multiple sclerosis. Assay used: immunoSEQ multiplex PCR; TCRdb lists only in-frame clones, some missing. In the table there are 75,000 to 95,000 clones, 85% to 95% of which are singletons. The material was peripheral blood, obtained before pregnancy. The source of these receptors is a female donor with multiple sclerosis, enrolled in a pregnancy study. Both conserved end residues are part of each CDR3. A D gene is named only where the DNA matches it firmly. A clone size is listed for some rows: how often the clone was seen (once, few, many), or a class if it is expanded.

TRBJ1-5,TRBV27,13,-,-,TGTGCCACCTGGGGGGGGGCTAATCAGCCCCAGCATTTT,CATWGGANQPQHF
TRBJ2-1,TRBV20-1,11,-,-,TGCAGTGCTAGACAAAGCCTTGAGAGGTTCTTC,CSARQSLERFF
TRBJ2-1,TRBV27,18,TRBD2,once,TGTGCCAGCAGTTTCTATTCTCGGGGAGCGGGAGATAACGATGAGCAGTTCTTC,CASSFYSRGAGDNDEQFF
TRBJ2-7,TRBV18,13,-,-,TGTGCCAGCTCACCGACACACACCTACGAGCAGTACTTC,CASSPTHTYEQYF
TRBJ2-1,TRBV10-1,13,TRBD1,-,TGCGCCAGCACCTCGACAGGGGAGAATGAGCAGTTCTTC,CASTSTGENEQFF
TRBJ2-4,TRBV19,12,-,-,TGTGCCAGTAGTATACAACAGGGTCATCAGTACTTC,CASSIQQGHQYF
TRBJ1-5,TRBV27,15,TRBD1,-,TGTGCCAGCAGTGGCGGGACAGGGTTCAATCAGCCCCAGCATTTT,CASSGGTGFNQPQHF
TRBJ2-7,TRBV6-6,13,-,-,TGTGCCACTATGAGGGGGGGTTCCTACGAGCAGTACTTC,CATMRGGSYEQYF
TRBJ1-4,TRBV4-3,16,TRBD1,once,TGCGCCAGCAGCCCCACGCGGGGACAGGATAATGAAAAACTGTTTTTT,CASSPTRGQDNEKLFF
TRBJ2-3,TRBV5-4,15,TRBD1,-,TGTGCCAGCAGCCGACAGGGTATCGCGACAGATACGCAGTATTTT,CASSRQGIATDTQYF
TRBJ2-7,TRBV7-6,14,TRBD1,-,TGTGCCAGCAGCGTAGGGACAGGGTTCTACGAGCAGTACTTC,CASSVGTGFYEQYF
TRBJ2-1,TRBV11-2,14,-,-,TGTGCCAGCAGCTTCGCCCAAAAGGGGCTGGGGCAGTTCTTC,CASSFAQKGLGQFF
TRBJ2-7,TRBV27,13,-,-,TGTGCCAGCAGTTTGGTGCAGGGGTACGAGCAGTACTTC,CASSLVQGYEQYF
TRBJ2-7,TRBV2,14,-,-,TGTGCCAGCAGTGAGGGGCACCACTCCTACGAGCAGTACTTC,CASSEGHHSYEQYF
TRBJ2-7,TRBV7-9,14,-,-,TGTGCCAGCAGCTTCGACAGATTCTTACCATGGGAGTACTTC,CASSFDRFLPWEYF